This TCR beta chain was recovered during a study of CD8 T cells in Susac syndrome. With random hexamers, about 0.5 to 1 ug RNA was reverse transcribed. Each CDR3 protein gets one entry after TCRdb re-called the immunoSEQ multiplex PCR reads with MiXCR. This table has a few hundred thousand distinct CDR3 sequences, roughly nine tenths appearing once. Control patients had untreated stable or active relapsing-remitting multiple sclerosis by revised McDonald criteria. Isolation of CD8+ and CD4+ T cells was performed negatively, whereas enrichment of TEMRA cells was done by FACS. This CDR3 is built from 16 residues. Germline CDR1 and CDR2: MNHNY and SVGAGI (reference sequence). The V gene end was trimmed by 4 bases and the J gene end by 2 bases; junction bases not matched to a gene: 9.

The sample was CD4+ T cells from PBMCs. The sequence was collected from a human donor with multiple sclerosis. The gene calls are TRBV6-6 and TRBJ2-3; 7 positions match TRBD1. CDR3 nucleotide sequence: TGTGCCAGCAGTTCGACAGGGAAGGCCATCACAGATACGCAGTATTTT. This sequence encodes CASSSTGKAITDTQYF.